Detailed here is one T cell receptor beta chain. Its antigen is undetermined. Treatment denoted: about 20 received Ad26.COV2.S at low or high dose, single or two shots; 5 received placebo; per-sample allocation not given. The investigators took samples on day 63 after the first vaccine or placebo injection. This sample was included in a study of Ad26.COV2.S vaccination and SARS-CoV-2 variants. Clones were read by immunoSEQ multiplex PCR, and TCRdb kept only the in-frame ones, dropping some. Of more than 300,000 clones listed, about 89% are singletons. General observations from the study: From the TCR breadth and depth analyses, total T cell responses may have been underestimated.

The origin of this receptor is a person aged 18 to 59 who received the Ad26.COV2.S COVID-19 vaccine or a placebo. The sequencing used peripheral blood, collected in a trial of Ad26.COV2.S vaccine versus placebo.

The DNA of the CDR3 is TGTGCCAGCAGCATACAGGGGAACACTGAAGCTTTCTTT. It translates to CASSIQGNTEAFF. J is TRBJ1-1 and V is TRBV7-9; weak D call: TRBD1 (6 bases). Deletions cut 5 bases from V and 1 base from J, with 8 bases between. The CDR3 is 13 amino acids. Germline V CDR1 and CDR2: SEHNR, FQNEAQ (reference sequence). The complete variable domain, with remaining parts taken from reference TRBV7-9 and TRBJ1-1, reads DTGVSQNPRHKITKRGQNVTFRCDPISEHNRLYWYRQTLGQGPEFLTYFQNEAQLEKSRLLSDRFSAERPKGSFSTLEIQRTEQGDSAMYLCASSIQGNTEAFFGQGTRLTVV.